This T cell receptor beta chain derives from a study of cytomegalovirus exposure and HLA in healthy donors. Overall study findings and caveats: A later analysis reportedly found that, within productive TCRs, an Asian-associated ancestry cluster had fewer N-insertions than the mean observed across the approximately 700 donors.

Donors had nominal health at sampling but likely had unrecorded immune exposures. The CDR3 has 15 residues. With V trimmed by 0 bases and J by 5 bases, 5 bases remained unmatched. CDR1 and CDR2 (germline): SGHKS, YYEKEE (reference sequence). For this clone: The antigen remains unidentified.

PCR was performed using 60 Vbeta and 13 Jbeta primers. Clones were read by immunoSEQ multiplex PCR, and TCRdb kept only the in-frame ones, dropping some. In the table there are under 300,000 clones, around 86% of which are singletons. V is TRBV5-5 and J is TRBJ2-5, with 9 bases aligning to TRBD1. Sequenced input: PBMCs. This clonotype was sampled from a man aged 35 to 55 in good health and CMV-seropositive. The CDR3 bases are TGTGCCAGCAGCTTGGGACCGACAGGGGGGGAGACCCAGTACTTC. Translating gives CASSLGPTGGETQYF.